This TCR beta chain was retrieved from a study of blood T cell repertoires in COVID-19. Profiling relied on immunoSEQ multiplex PCR, and the TCRdb table lists in-frame clones only, not all of them. The sample contains about 200,000 clones, 86% of which appear only once. CDR1 KGHSH and CDR2 LQKENI come from the germline V gene. This CDR3 has 15 residues. The V gene end was trimmed by 3 bases and the J gene end by 3 bases; junction bases not matched to a gene: 8. Sequencing was carried out using PBMCs or T cells enriched from blood (not recorded which). The chain uses TRBV18 and TRBJ2-7; 7 bases line up with TRBD2. The source is a man aged 35-49 years with acute COVID-19. CDR3 protein: CASSPSGGPIYEQYF. CDR3 bases: TGTGCCAGCTCACCCTCGGGGGGACCTATCTACGAGCAGTACTTC.